The clone carrying this T cell receptor beta chain was counted once. J lost 3 bases, V lost 5 bases, and 10 bases had no gene match. Germline V gives CDR1 SGHTA, CDR2 FQGNSA. The length of the CDR3 is 16 residues. Assay used: immunoSEQ multiplex PCR; TCRdb lists only in-frame clones, some missing. This table has 230,000 or so clones, 84% appearing once. The data are from a study of blood T cell repertoires in COVID-19. The chain couples TRBV7-2 to TRBJ1-5; 7 bases map to TRBD1. The sequencing input was peripheral blood. This sequence originates from a man between 40 and 49 years old who had recovered from COVID-19. The CDR3 here is CASSLRPQGDNQPQHF. CDR3 bases: TGTGCCAGCAGCCTGAGACCCCAGGGGGACAATCAGCCCCAGCATTTT.